This T cell receptor (beta chain) comes out of a study of T cell responses to AZD1222 COVID-19 vaccine (dated by TCRdb to the early 2020s). Study-wide context: TCR sequencing covered over 230 trial participants: around 210 given two doses of AZD1222 and approximately 26 given two doses of MenACWY control vaccine. Enrollment into the trials was organized by age into subgroups of 18-55, 56-69 and 70-plus years, and those subgroups contained approximately 160, 26 and 62 TCR-sequenced participants, respectively. What the research found in general, with its limitations: The whole spike protein was spanned by vaccine-associated CD4 TCRs, and dominant responses were seen in regions 160-218 and 743-854. No day 14 peak-response samples were available, so repertoires were characterized only after the peak T cell response. In the small 56-69-year group, the increase in depth fell short of significance, most likely because of low power. Participants were mostly white British and included more females than males, and it was suggested by the authors that clonal diversity may have been underestimated. Nearly half of unique spike-specific TCRs reportedly recognized epitopes outside regions mutated in the B.1.351 and B.1.1.7 variants. Only five or six AZD1222 recipients were SARS-CoV-2 seropositive at baseline, limiting conclusions about previously exposed vaccinees. A significant rise in spike-specific TCR breadth and depth was observed after two AZD1222 doses relative to day 0 and relative to MenACWY recipients.

The time point label corresponds to: about 28 days (+/-7) after the second vaccine dose. Because spike-specific TCR depth and breadth did not differ between the two schedules, AZD1222 recipients who got a second dose at roughly 4 weeks were pooled with those who got a second dose at roughly 12 weeks. Vaccinee samples were obtained from the UK trials COV001 and COV002, which included a single-blind randomized controlled phase 2/3 trial of AZD1222 (ChAdOx1 nCoV-19) in healthy adults. For TCRbeta chain sequencing, PBMC samples from trial participants were taken at day 0 and at day 28 after the second dose. The CDR3 regions of human TCRbeta chains were subjected to immunosequencing. From the authors' description of their analysis: TCRs in the repertoires were matched against a reference library of SARS-CoV-2-specific TCRs that had been generated with the MIRA antigen-specificity platform. Breadth was defined as the fraction of unique TCRs that were SARS-CoV-2-associated. Depth was defined as the fraction of total T cells that were SARS-CoV-2-associated. Each spike-specific TCR was assigned to its reactive spike region and to a CD4 or CD8 class using the MIRA data. Log10-transformed breadth and depth values were compared by one-way ANOVA with Sidak's multiple comparisons tests. Entries here come from immuneACCESS through TCRdb and include only in-frame sequences with V and J called. Some clones fail to appear in such tables; in the studies checked, an unresolved V gene covers under half of the shortfall, and the cause of the remainder is unknown. V and J calls and clone size come straight from that table; D and trimming were deduced from the DNA. The sample includes about 81,000 clones, with roughly 90% observed a single time. The top ten clonotypes cover around 8% of the sample.

CDR1 and CDR2 are drawn from the germline V gene: KGHSH, LQKENI. Measured from the cysteine to the phenylalanine, the CDR3 is 15 residues long. Kept here is only the CDR3 DNA, which spans 45 bases and is read in frame from base 1. The V end loses 3 bases and the J end loses 1 base, and a stretch of 9 bases separates them. On this clone: Its specific antigen is unknown. Base qualities are not at hand, and no much larger clone is one base apart.

The V and J segments used are TRBV18 and TRBJ2-2; the D gene is not confidently resolved. The source material was peripheral blood, sampled 28 days after the second AZD1222 dose. This TCR was recovered from an adult who received the AZD1222 COVID-19 vaccine. CDR3 protein: CASSPGGQNTGELFF. Read as DNA, the sequence is TGTGCCAGCTCACCGGGCGGCCAGAACACCGGGGAGCTGTTTTTT.